Listed below are T cell receptor beta chains from one sample, sequenced in a study of blood T cells in healthy people across ages. TCRdb itself ran the 5' RACE reads through MiXCR, one entry per CDR3 protein. The sample gives some 940,000 distinct CDR3 sequences, roughly 29% of which show up once; about 10% is in the top ten. The same specimen was also included in a second study, on T cells of mothers and their children.

The specimen was blood. The receptors come from a middle-aged woman in good health. Both conserved end residues are part of each CDR3. D genes are given only for firm matches. Not all rows give a size; the values are once, few, many and, for expanded clones, a class.

clone size	V gene	J gene	D gene	CDR3 protein	CDR3 DNA
few	TRBV20-1	TRBJ2-3	TRBD2	CSASPTSGGTTDTQYF	TGCAGTGCTAGCCCTACTAGCGGGGGGACCACAGATACGCAGTATTTT
NA	TRBV5-1	TRBJ2-1	NA	CASRADGRPNEQFF	TGCGCCAGCAGGGCCGACGGACGACCCAATGAGCAGTTCTTC
NA	TRBV11-2	TRBJ1-2	NA	CASVGGVDYGYTF	TGTGCCAGCGTTGGAGGAGTTGACTATGGCTACACCTTC
many	TRBV5-1	TRBJ2-3	TRBD2	CASSKLTSGDTDTQYF	TGCGCCAGCAGCAAGTTGACTAGCGGGGACACAGATACGCAGTATTTT
NA	TRBV7-9	TRBJ2-5	NA	CASSFTAGAKETQYF	TGTGCCAGCAGCTTCACGGCAGGGGCGAAAGAGACCCAGTACTTC
NA	TRBV6-2/TRBV6-3	TRBJ2-3	TRBD1	CARGQGITDTQYF	TGTGCCAGGGGACAGGGGATCACAGATACGCAGTATTTT
NA	TRBV20-1	TRBJ2-2	TRBD2	CSLMDGLAGTGELFF	TGCAGCCTTATGGACGGGCTAGCGGGCACCGGGGAGCTGTTTTTT
many	TRBV29-1	TRBJ2-7	TRBD2	CSVELAGGRSYEQYF	TGCAGCGTTGAACTAGCGGGGGGCCGCTCCTACGAGCAGTACTTC
NA	TRBV6-6	TRBJ2-7	NA	CASRKGYEQYF	TGTGCCAGCCGAAAAGGCTACGAGCAGTACTTC
few	TRBV20-1	TRBJ1-1	TRBD1	CSASDGQGIGTEAFF	TGCAGTGCTAGCGATGGACAGGGGATCGGCACTGAAGCTTTCTTT
few	TRBV23-1	TRBJ1-4	TRBD1	CASRANPTGIEKLFF	TGCGCCAGCAGGGCGAACCCGACAGGGATCGAAAAACTGTTTTTT
NA	TRBV6-1	TRBJ2-5	NA	CASWRGEQYF	TGTGCCAGCTGGAGGGGCGAACAGTACTTC
NA	TRBV27	TRBJ2-1	TRBD1	CASSVNRGHNEQFF	TGTGCCAGCAGTGTTAACAGGGGGCACAATGAGCAGTTCTTC
NA	TRBV12-3/TRBV12-4	TRBJ2-7	NA	CASSTKGGQFYEQYF	TGTGCCAGCAGTACGAAAGGCGGACAGTTCTACGAGCAGTACTTC
NA	TRBV27	TRBJ2-2	NA	CASSYSRTGELFF	TGTGCCAGCAGTTACAGCCGAACCGGGGAGCTGTTTTTT